The 27 T cell receptor beta chains presented below share a single source sample, sequenced in a study of low-dose radiotherapy and immunotherapy resistance in tumors. cDNA synthesis used a TRAV/TRBV-specific primer set for both chains. TCR amplification ran approximately 20 PCR cycles using constant-region and V-primer adapter primers. MiXCR, applied by TCRdb to the reads, yields one record per CDR3 protein. Among 30,000 to 45,000 distinct CDR3 sequences, 20% to 25% were seen once, and the ten largest hold 9.2%. Time point described: after trial treatment. Treatment here: LDRT plus nivolumab, ipilimumab, low-dose cyclophosphamide and aspirin (RACIN trial). Sequences were derived from PBMCs, sampled after low-dose radiotherapy plus immunotherapy. The receptor set was obtained from a female donor with ovarian cancer.

On this clonotype: This sequence is one base from a far larger clone and is likely a read error. The rearrangement links TRBV4-1 to TRBJ2-7, with D possibly matching TRBD2 (6 bases). The germline V gene has CDR1 MGHRA and CDR2 YSYEKL. The CDR3 spans 15 residues. This CDR3 is CASSQLTEGSYEKYF. The CDR3 DNA reads as TGTGCCAGCAGCCAACTAACGGAGGGCTCCTACGAGAAGTACTTC.

This clonotype has ten or more counts. This chain connects TRBV9 to TRBJ1-1; the D is unclear. The germline gives CDR1 SGDLS, CDR2 YYNGEE. The CDR3 totals 13 residues. V dropped 3 bases and J dropped 3 bases, with 9 bases sitting between them. The CDR3 spells CASSASAYTEAFF. CDR3 bases: TGTGCCAGCAGCGCAAGTGCGTACACTGAAGCTTTCTTT. Based on the CDR3 plus reference TRBV9 and TRBJ1-1, the full variable domain is DSGVTQTPKHLITATGQRVTLRCSPRSGDLSVYWYQQSLDQGLQFLIQYYNGEERAKGNILERFSAQQFPDLHSELNLSSLELGDSALYFCASSASAYTEAFFGQGTRLTVV.

This clonotype was counted at least ten times. The genes are TRBV20-1 and TRBJ2-3, with D uncertain. In germline, CDR1 is DFQATT, CDR2 SNEGSKA (reference sequence). Trimming took 6 bases from V and 2 from J, leaving 12 bases between them. The CDR3 loop spans 13 amino acids. This chain's CDR3 is CSATFPYTDTQYF. CDR3 coding DNA: TGCAGTGCCACGTTCCCCTACACAGATACGCAGTATTTT.

This clonotype was detected many times. The chain joins TRBV7-9 to TRBJ1-2; tentatively, D is TRBD1 (5 bases). Deletions cut 4 bases from V and 6 bases from J, with 12 bases between. The CDR3 consists of 13 residues. From germline, CDR1 is SEHNR and CDR2 FQNEAQ (reference sequence). In DNA form, the CDR3 reads TGTGCCAGCAGCTCCCAGGGAGGGAATGGCTACACCTTC. It translates to CASSSQGGNGYTF. Full variable domain (outside the CDR3, taken from reference TRBV7-9 and TRBJ1-2): DTGVSQNPRHKITKRGQNVTFRCDPISEHNRLYWYRQTLGQGPEFLTYFQNEAQLEKSRLLSDRFSAERPKGSFSTLEIQRTEQGDSAMYLCASSSQGGNGYTFGSGTRLTVV.

This clonotype appeared many times. V is TRBV30 and J is TRBJ2-1, with D possibly TRBD2 on 7 matching bases. The CDR3 runs to 14 residues. The V gene's germline CDR1 is GTSNPN and CDR2 SVGIG (reference sequence). Trimming left V 5 bases short and J 7 bases short, with 18 bases between. CDR3: CAWGGTGGRNEQFF. The CDR3, as DNA: TGTGCCTGGGGGGGGACGGGGGGCAGGAATGAGCAGTTCTTC. The whole variable domain, remainder taken from reference TRBV30 and TRBJ2-1, is SQTIHQWPATLVQPVGSPLSLECTVEGTSNPNLYWYRQAAGRGLQLLFYSVGIGQISSEVPQNLSASRPQDRQFILSSKKLLLSDSGFYLCAWGGTGGRNEQFFGPGTRLTVL.

There are many counts of this clonotype. The rearrangement links TRBV11-2 to TRBJ2-1, with 8 bases fitting TRBD1. The CDR3 is made up of 19 amino acids. Germline assignment: CDR1 SGHAT and CDR2 FQNNGV. J gave up 4 bases and V 3 bases, and 17 bases lay outside the gene matches. Here the CDR3 reads CASSLRGQGEFGVYNEQFF. For the CDR3, the DNA is TGTGCCAGCAGCTTGCGTGGACAGGGAGAATTTGGGGTTTACAATGAGCAGTTCTTC.

This clonotype was counted many times. The genes are TRBV2 and TRBJ2-7, with 9 bases that match TRBD2. The CDR3 consists of 17 residues. Losses at the gene ends were 4 bases for V and 0 bases for J; bases not matched to a gene: 10. Germline lookup yields CDR1 SNHLY and CDR2 FYNNEI. CDR3 in amino acids: CASSGGVAGVSSYEQYF. CDR3 in DNA: TGTGCCAGCAGTGGCGGAGTAGCGGGAGTCAGCTCCTACGAGCAGTACTTC. Together with reference TRBV2 and TRBJ2-7, the CDR3 gives the full variable domain: EPEVTQTPSHQVTQMGQEVILRCVPISNHLYFYWYRQILGQKVEFLVSFYNNEISEKSEIFDDQFSVERPDGSNFTLKIRSTKLEDSAMYFCASSGGVAGVSSYEQYFGPGTRLTVT.

V and J are TRBV29-1 and TRBJ2-5; D unresolved. The CDR3 extends over 12 amino acids. Trimming stripped 3 bases from V and 5 bases from J, with 10 bases between. The germline CDR1 and CDR2 sequences are SQVTM and ANQGSEA. The CDR3 reads CSVDVGGETQYF. The DNA of the CDR3 is TGCAGCGTTGACGTAGGTGGGGAGACCCAGTACTTC.

The genes are TRBV5-5 and TRBJ2-7; D unclear. Germline V lookup: CDR1 SGHKS, CDR2 YYEKEE (reference sequence). The ends were cut back, 1 base at V and 4 bases at J, with 6 bases in the middle. CDR3 length: 12 amino acids. The DNA of the CDR3 is TGTGCCAGCAGCTTGTTTCGGTACGAGCAGTACTTC. Residues: CASSLFRYEQYF.

This clonotype has just one count. The chain recombines TRBV19 with TRBJ2-6, with D perhaps matching TRBD1 or TRBD2 (5 bases each). Germline CDR1 reads LNHDA; CDR2 reads SQIVND (reference sequence). The CDR3 runs 16 residues. Between the trimmed V and J ends, which lost 2 bases and 0 bases, there was a span of 8 bases. CDR3 sequence: CASSIRDGSGANVLTF. CDR3 sequence (DNA): TGTGCCAGTAGTATACGGGACGGCTCTGGGGCCAACGTCCTGACTTTC.

Comment on this clonotype: Since a far larger clone is one base different, this is likely a read error. The chain has TRBV5-1 and TRBJ2-1; D tentatively fits TRBD1 or TRBD2 (6 bases each). The CDR3 length is 13 residues. Germline CDR1 and CDR2: SGHRS and YFSETQ. The ends were cut back, 4 bases at V and 10 bases at J, with 15 bases in the middle. CDR3 bases: TGCGCCAGCAGCGACCCACCGGGGGCCGAGCAGTTCTTC. Protein sequence: CASSDPPGAEQFF.

Remarks on this clonotype: One end of the junction does not line up with germline, which may come from a read error. The CDR3 DNA reads TGCAGTGCGAGAGCATCCCCAGCGGAGAATGAGCAGTTCTTC. Translating gives CSARASPAENEQFF. The chain carries TRBV20-1 and TRBJ2-1; D is possibly TRBD2 (5 bases). Germline loops: CDR1 DFQATT, CDR2 SNEGSKA (reference sequence). CDR3 size: 14 residues.

On this clonotype: Because the CDR3's place on the DNA is in doubt, the DNA is left out and the CDR3 is given as listed by TCRdb. The genes are TRBV28 and TRBJ2-2; the table assigns TRBD1, which was not confirmed against the DNA. Germline-derived CDR1 and CDR2 are MDHEN and SYDVKM. The CDR3 region is 18 residues in length, termini included. The CDR3 spells CASIGGAANTGELFFFFF.

The sample holds a few counts of this clonotype. The V call is TRBV29-1, the J call TRBJ2-1; no clear D gene. CDR1 and CDR2 from the germline V gene are SQVTM and ANQGSEA. The CDR3 covers 12 residues. V lost 6 bases and J 0 bases, leaving 6 bases between the germline ends. The CDR3 sequence is CSVWSSYNEQFF. CDR3 nucleotides: TGCAGCGTGTGGAGCTCCTACAATGAGCAGTTCTTC.

This clonotype was picked up many times. V is TRBV11-2 and J is TRBJ2-1; D is perhaps TRBD2 (6 bases). The V end was cut by 5 bases, the J end by 0 bases, with 8 bases between. Germline-derived CDR1 and CDR2 are SGHAT and FQNNGV. The CDR3 totals 14 residues. CDR3 nucleotides: TGTGCCAGCAGCCGGGGGAGCTCCTACAATGAGCAGTTCTTC. Its protein product is CASSRGSSYNEQFF.

Of note for this clonotype: Being one base from a much bigger clone, this may be a read error. V gene TRBV27 combines with J gene TRBJ2-7, with unresolved D. The CDR3 consists of 16 residues. The V end lost 2 bases, the J end lost 2 bases, and 16 bases lay between the germline ends. Per the germline V gene, CDR1 is MNHEY and CDR2 is SMNVEV (reference sequence). The CDR3 DNA sequence: TGTGCCAGCAGTTTAGCCGCCAGGCATTTACCCTACGAGCAGTACTTC. Protein product: CASSLAARHLPYEQYF.

The gene calls are TRBV10-3 and TRBJ2-5; the D is unclear. The CDR3 contains 14 residues. Trimming pared 2 bases from V and 3 bases from J, leaving 10 bases between. Germline lookup yields CDR1 ENHRY and CDR2 SYGVKD. CDR3 bases: TGTGCCATCAGTGAGAGTACTTCTAAAGAGACCCAGTACTTC. It specifies CAISESTSKETQYF.

The table lists this clonotype with a few counts. The rearrangement joins TRBV28 to TRBJ2-7; D may be TRBD2 (5 bases). V lost 5 bases, J lost 4 bases, and 21 bases lay in between. The CDR3 sequence is 16 residues long. The germline gives CDR1 MDHEN, CDR2 SYDVKM. The CDR3 DNA is TGTGCCAGCAGTCTACCCGGGATCCCCTCCCTTTACGAGCAGTACTTC. This translates into CASSLPGIPSLYEQYF.

This clonotype showed up many times. V gene TRBV6-5 combines with J gene TRBJ2-1; TRBD2 matches 9 bases. V was clipped by 4 bases and J by 3 bases; unmatched bases: 7. Germline V gives CDR1 MNHEY, CDR2 SVGAGI. CDR3 size: 16 residues. CDR3 bases: TGTGCCAGCAGTTGGGGTAGCGGGAGTGGCTACAATGAGCAGTTCTTC. Amino acid sequence: CASSWGSGSGYNEQFF.

This clonotype was observed at least ten times. The chain joins TRBV29-1 to TRBJ1-2; D is ambiguous. V lost 5 bases, J lost 6 bases, and 10 bases lay in between. The CDR3 is 11 amino acids. Germline CDR1 and CDR2: SQVTM and ANQGSEA. CDR3 nucleotides: TGCAGCGTTAGAAGGCCGGATGGCTACACCTTC. Amino acid sequence: CSVRRPDGYTF.

This clonotype was seen more than once but under ten times. V usage is TRBV3-1 and J usage is TRBJ2-5; D remains unclear. Germline CDR1 and CDR2: LGHDT and YNNKEL (reference sequence). V lost 4 bases to trimming and J lost 0 bases, with 9 bases between them. The CDR3 is made up of 14 amino acids. The CDR3 region has the DNA TGTGCCAGCAGCCCGACCCCCAACCAAGAGACCCAGTACTTC. Its protein is CASSPTPNQETQYF.

As to this clonotype: This probably arose from a read error, given a far larger clone one base away. This is likely a read error, given that the CDR3 carries no conserved phenylalanine or tryptophan at its end. This sequence joins TRBV13 and TRBJ2-7; TRBD1 is a possible D gene (6 bases). The ends were cut back, 6 bases at V and 1 base at J, with 22 bases in the middle. CDR3 length: 17 residues. Germline assignment: CDR1 PRHDT and CDR2 FYEKMQ (reference sequence). This chain's CDR3 is CASSERILRDKSYEQYL. The CDR3 DNA follows: TGTGCCAGCAGTGAACGTATCCTTAGGGACAAATCCTACGAGCAGTACCTC.

This clonotype was found many times. The chain combines TRBV7-9 with TRBJ1-2; perhaps TRBD1 as D (5 bases). The length of the CDR3 is 13 residues. Germline CDR1 and CDR2: SEHNR and FQNEAQ (reference sequence). V shed 5 bases and J shed 6 bases, with 13 bases lying between them. The CDR3 nucleotides are TGTGCCAGCAGCCCACAGCAGGGAGATGGCTACACCTTC. Translating it yields CASSPQQGDGYTF.

The CDR3 coding sequence is TGTGCTAGTGGTTTGGATTCACCCCTCCACTTT. It yields the protein CASGLDSPLHF. This chain joins TRBV12-5 and TRBJ1-6; D is ambiguous. This CDR3 region has 11 residues. Germline CDR1 reads LGHNT; CDR2 reads FRNRAP. V was shortened by 1 base and J by 8 bases, with 0 bases between the two germline ends.

This clonotype was detected a few times. CDR3 sequence: CASSFGQGTEQYF. CDR3 in DNA: TGTGCCAGCAGTTTTGGGCAGGGGACCGAGCAGTACTTC. The J gene is TRBJ2-7, the V gene TRBV12-3 or TRBV12-4, with a weak D call TRBD1 (6 bases). Trimming took off 3 bases at V and 6 bases at J, with 12 bases between the two ends. The CDR3 has 13 amino acids.

This clonotype was observed many times. V usage is TRBV12-1 and J usage is TRBJ2-7; TRBD1, as called in the table, went unchecked against the DNA. TRBV12-1 is given as a pseudogene. The CDR3 loop spans 17 amino acids. The CDR3 region is CASSRRRATGASYEQYF. For the CDR3, the DNA is TGTGCCAGCAGCCGCCGCCGGGCGACAGGAGCGAGTTACGAGCAGTACTTC.

Details on this clonotype: This probably arose from a read error, given a far larger clone one base away. The V call is TRBV6-1, the J call TRBJ2-1; 8 positions match TRBD2. CDR1 and CDR2 from the germline V gene are MNHNS and SASEGT. The CDR3 is made up of 16 amino acids. The V gene end was trimmed by 4 bases and the J gene end by 7 bases; junction bases not matched to a gene: 12. In nucleotides, the CDR3 is TGTGCCAGCAGTGGCAGTCTAAGCGGGGGTAGGAATGAGCAGTTCTTC. Its protein product is CASSGSLSGGRNEQFF.